A selection of T cell receptor beta chains follows, all from one sample in a study of T cell repertoires in cytomegalovirus infection. TCRdb ran MiXCR on the reads and lists one entry per CDR3 protein. Among 150,000 to 200,000 distinct CDR3 sequences, approximately 9.6% were seen once, and the ten largest hold about 4.6%. The sequenced material came from PBMCs. These receptors all stem from a human donor in good health (CMV status not recorded). Some clones in this sample may be carry-over from other donors' samples. Both conserved end residues are part of each CDR3. D genes are given only for firm matches.

J	D	V	CDR3
TRBJ2-1	.	TRBV20-1	CSATWVLSSYNEQFF
TRBJ2-1	.	TRBV4-2	CASSQNTGPEQFF
TRBJ2-3	.	TRBV7-2	CASSTGPPTDTQYF
TRBJ2-2	TRBD2	TRBV7-9	CASSGRVLAGGGTGELFF
TRBJ2-5	TRBD2	TRBV7-8	CASSPYGGGQETQYF
TRBJ2-2	.	TRBV19	CASSAPSGGELFF
TRBJ1-6	.	TRBV20-1	CSARDNGNSPLHF
TRBJ1-1	TRBD1	TRBV11-3	CASSNLTGGKAFF
TRBJ2-7	.	TRBV20-1	CSARDQFRGRSYEQYF
TRBJ2-4	TRBD1	TRBV5-1	CASSSDIGGGKNIQYF
TRBJ2-7	.	TRBV10-2	CASRPMGGHLKPYEQYF
TRBJ1-1	.	TRBV5-1	CASSLDGMNTEAFF
TRBJ1-1	.	TRBV12-3/TRBV12-4	CASSAGFTEAFF
TRBJ1-5	TRBD1	TRBV24-1	CATSDSTGVQPQHF
TRBJ2-1	TRBD2	TRBV28	CASSLRVSGSSYNEQFF
TRBJ1-4	TRBD1	TRBV11-2	CASSLVYRGASTNEKLFF
TRBJ2-2	TRBD2	TRBV6-2/TRBV6-3	CASSYSSGRSNTGELFF
TRBJ1-5	TRBD1	TRBV28	CASRRDRAGMGNQPQHF
TRBJ2-3	TRBD2	TRBV4-3	CASSQFHLAGATDTQYF
TRBJ1-2	TRBD1	TRBV7-2	CASSSRQGRIGYGYTF
TRBJ1-5	.	TRBV7-2	CASSLGQVNQPQHF
TRBJ2-2	TRBD1	TRBV7-2	CASSIKGTGGAVGELFF
TRBJ1-2	.	TRBV4-1	CASSQEVGQGVANYGYTF
TRBJ1-1	.	TRBV20-1	CSAEQGSTEAFF
TRBJ1-2	.	TRBV30	CAWSQLTGTPNYGYTF
TRBJ1-2	.	TRBV5-8	CASSSKRPYGYTF
TRBJ2-1	TRBD1	TRBV7-2	CASRDRVDNEQFF
TRBJ2-7	TRBD1	TRBV10-3	CAISDPGGTGGYEQYF
TRBJ2-1	.	TRBV6-5	CASSYSSVWGPYNEQFF
TRBJ1-2	.	TRBV20-1	CSARDLAGLPYGYTF
TRBJ1-4	.	TRBV7-2	CASSPKTGMVEKLFF
TRBJ1-1	.	TRBV7-9	CASSLANQREAFF
TRBJ2-3	TRBD2	TRBV28	CASSGGVSTDTQYF
TRBJ2-7	TRBD2	TRBV6-2/TRBV6-3	CASSPGLAVTYEQYF
TRBJ2-7	TRBD2	TRBV7-8	CASSPTSAGFTEQYF
TRBJ1-5	.	TRBV10-3	CAIKGWGLNQPQHF
TRBJ2-7	.	TRBV6-2/TRBV6-3	CASSRGQYGKTYEQYF